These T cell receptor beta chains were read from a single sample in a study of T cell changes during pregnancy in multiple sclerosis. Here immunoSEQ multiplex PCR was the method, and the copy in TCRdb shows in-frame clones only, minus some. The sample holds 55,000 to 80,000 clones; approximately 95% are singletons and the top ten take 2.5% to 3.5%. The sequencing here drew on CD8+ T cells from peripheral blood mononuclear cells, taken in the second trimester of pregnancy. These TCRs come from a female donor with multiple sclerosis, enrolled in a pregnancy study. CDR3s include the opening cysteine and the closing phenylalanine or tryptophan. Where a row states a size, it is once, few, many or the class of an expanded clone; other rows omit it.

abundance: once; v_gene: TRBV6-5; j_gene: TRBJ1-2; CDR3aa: CASSYGQGLYGYTF
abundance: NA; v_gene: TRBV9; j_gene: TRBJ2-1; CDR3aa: CASSIWTGNNEQFF
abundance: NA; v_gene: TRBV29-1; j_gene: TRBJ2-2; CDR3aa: CSVESGQDGGELFF
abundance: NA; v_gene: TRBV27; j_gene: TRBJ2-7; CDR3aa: CASSSLDRGYEQYF
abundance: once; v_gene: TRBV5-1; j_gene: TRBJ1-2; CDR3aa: CASSGQGETNYGYTF
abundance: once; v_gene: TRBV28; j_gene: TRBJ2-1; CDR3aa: CASRDRVLDEQFF
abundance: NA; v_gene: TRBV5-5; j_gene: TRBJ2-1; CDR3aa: CASSLFKREDSYNEQFF
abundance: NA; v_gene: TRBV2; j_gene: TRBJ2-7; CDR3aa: CASRAGTSREQYF
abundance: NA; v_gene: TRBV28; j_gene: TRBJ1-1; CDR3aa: CASSTYAGQGSKGGAFF
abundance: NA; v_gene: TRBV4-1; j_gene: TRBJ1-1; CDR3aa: CASSQGAGTGGTEAFF
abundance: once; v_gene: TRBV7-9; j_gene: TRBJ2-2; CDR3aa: CASSLGQGGELFF
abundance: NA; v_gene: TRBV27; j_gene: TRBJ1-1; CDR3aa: CASSSPGGMAFF
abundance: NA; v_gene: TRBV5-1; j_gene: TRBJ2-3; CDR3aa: CASSFRERGDTQYF